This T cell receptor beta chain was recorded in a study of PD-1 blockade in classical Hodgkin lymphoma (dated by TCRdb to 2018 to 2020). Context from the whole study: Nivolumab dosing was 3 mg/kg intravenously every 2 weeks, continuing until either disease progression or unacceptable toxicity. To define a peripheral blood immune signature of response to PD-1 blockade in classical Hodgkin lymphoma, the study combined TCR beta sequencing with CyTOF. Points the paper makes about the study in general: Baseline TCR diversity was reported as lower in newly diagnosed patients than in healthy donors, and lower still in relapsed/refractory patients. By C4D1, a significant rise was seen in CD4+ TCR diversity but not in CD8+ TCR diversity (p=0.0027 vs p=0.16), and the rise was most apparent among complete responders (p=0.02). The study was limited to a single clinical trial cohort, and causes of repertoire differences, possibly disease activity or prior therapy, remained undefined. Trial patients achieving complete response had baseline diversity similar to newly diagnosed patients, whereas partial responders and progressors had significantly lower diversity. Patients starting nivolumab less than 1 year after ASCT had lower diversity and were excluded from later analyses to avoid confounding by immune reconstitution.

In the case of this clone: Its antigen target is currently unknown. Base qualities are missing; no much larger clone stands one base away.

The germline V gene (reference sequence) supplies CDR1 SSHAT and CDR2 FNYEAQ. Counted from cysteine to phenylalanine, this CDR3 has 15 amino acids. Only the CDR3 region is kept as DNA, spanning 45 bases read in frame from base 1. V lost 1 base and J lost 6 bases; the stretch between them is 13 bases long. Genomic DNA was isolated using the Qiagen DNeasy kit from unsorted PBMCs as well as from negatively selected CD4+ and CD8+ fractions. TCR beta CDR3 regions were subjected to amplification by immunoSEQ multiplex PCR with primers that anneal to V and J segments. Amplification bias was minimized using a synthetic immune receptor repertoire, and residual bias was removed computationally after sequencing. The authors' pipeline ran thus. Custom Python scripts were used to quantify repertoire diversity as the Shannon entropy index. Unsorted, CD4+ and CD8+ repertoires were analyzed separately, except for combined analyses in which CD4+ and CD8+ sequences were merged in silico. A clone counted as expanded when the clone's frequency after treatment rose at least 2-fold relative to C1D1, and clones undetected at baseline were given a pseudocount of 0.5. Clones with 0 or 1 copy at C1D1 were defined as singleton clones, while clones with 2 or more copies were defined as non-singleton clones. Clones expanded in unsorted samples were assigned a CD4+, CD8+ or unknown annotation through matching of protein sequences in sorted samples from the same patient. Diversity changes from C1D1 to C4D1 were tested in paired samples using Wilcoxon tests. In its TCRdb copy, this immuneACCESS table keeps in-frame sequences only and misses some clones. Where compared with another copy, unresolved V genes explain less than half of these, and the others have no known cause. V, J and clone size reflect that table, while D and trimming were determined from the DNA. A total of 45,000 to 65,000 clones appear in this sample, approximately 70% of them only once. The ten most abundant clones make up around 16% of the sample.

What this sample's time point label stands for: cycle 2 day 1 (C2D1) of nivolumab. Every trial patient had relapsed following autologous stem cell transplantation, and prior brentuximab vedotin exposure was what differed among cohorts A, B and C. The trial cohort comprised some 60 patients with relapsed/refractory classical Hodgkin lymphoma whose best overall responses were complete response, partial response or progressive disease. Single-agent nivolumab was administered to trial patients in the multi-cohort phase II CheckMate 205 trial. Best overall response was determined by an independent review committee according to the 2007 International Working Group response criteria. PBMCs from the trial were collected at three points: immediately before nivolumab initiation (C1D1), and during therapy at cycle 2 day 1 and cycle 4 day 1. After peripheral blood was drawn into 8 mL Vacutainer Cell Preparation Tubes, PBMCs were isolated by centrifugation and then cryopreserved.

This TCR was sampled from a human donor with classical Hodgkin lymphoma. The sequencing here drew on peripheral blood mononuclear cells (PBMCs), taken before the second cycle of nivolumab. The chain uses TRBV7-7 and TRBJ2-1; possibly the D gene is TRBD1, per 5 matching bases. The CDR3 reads CASSLGTLSGNEQFF. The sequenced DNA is TGTGCCAGCAGCTTAGGGACACTCTCAGGCAATGAGCAGTTCTTC.